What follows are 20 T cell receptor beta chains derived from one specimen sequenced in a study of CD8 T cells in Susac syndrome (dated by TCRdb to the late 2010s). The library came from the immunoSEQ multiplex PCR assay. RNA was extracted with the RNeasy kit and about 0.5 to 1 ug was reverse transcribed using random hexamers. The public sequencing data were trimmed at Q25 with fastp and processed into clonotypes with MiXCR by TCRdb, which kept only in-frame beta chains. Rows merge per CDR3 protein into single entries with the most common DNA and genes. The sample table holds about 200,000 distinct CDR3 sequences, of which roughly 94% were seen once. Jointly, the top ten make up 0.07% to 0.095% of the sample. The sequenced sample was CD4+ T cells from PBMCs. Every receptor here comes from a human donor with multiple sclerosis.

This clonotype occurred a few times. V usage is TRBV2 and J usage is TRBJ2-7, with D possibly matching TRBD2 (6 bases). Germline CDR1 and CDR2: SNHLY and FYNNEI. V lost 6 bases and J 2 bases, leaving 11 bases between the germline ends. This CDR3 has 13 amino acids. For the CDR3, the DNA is TGTGCCAGCAGGCGGGACGGGACCTACGAGCAGTACTTC. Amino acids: CASRRDGTYEQYF.

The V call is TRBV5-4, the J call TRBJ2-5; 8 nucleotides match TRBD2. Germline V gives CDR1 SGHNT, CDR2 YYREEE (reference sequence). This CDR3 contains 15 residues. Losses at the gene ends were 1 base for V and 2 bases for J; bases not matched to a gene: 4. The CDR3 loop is CASSLTSGDQETQYF. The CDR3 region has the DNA TGTGCCAGCAGCTTGACTAGCGGTGATCAAGAGACCCAGTACTTC.

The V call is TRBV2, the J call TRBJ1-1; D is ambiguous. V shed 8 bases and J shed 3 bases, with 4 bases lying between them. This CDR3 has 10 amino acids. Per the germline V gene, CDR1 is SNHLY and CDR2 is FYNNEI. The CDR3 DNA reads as TGTGCCAGCGCGTACACTGAAGCTTTCTTT. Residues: CASAYTEAFF.

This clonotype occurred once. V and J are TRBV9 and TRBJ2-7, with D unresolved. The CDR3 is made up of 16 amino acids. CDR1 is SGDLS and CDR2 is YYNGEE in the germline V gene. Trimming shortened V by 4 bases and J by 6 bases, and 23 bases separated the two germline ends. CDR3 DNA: TGTGCCAGCAGCCTTAGACATATGTCTACGTGGGGCGAGCAGTACTTC. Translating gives CASSLRHMSTWGEQYF.

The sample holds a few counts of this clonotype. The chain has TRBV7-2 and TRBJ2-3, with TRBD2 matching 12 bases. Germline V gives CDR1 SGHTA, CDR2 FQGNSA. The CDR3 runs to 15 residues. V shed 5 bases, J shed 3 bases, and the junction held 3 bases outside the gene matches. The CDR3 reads CASSPSGGATDTQYF. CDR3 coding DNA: TGTGCCAGCAGCCCTAGCGGGGGGGCGACAGATACGCAGTATTTT.

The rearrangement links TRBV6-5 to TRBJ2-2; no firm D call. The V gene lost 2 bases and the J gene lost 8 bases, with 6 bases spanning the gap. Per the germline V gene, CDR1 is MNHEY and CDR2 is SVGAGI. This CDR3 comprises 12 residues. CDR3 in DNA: TGTGCCAGCAGTTACGGGGTGGGGGAGCTGTTTTTT. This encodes CASSYGVGELFF.

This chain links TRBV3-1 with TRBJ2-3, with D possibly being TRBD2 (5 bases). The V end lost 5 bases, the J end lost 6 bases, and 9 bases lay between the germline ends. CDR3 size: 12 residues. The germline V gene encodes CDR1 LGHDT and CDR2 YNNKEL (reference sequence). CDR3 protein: CASSSWRDTQYF. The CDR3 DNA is TGTGCCAGCAGCTCCTGGAGGGATACGCAGTATTTT.

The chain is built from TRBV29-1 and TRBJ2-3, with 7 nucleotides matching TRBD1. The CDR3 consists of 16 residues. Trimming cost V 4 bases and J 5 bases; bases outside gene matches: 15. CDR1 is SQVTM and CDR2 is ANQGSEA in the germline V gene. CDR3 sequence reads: CSVALVGTVGKDTQYF. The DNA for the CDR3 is TGCAGCGTTGCCCTCGTAGGGACAGTCGGTAAAGATACGCAGTATTTT.

The CDR3 region has the DNA TGTGCCTGGAGTGTACCCATTAGGGGAGAGACCCAGTACTTC. Translated: CAWSVPIRGETQYF. The chain uses TRBV30 and TRBJ2-5; D may be TRBD1 (5 bases). This CDR3 is 14 amino acids long. Trimming stripped 0 bases from V and 4 bases from J, with 12 bases between. CDR1 GTSNPN and CDR2 SVGIG come from the germline V gene (reference sequence).

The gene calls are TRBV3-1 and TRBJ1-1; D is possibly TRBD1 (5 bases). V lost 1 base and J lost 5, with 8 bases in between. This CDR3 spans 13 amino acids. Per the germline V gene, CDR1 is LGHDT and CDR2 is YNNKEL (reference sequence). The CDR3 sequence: CASSQAGITEAFF. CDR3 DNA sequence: TGTGCCAGCAGCCAAGCAGGGATTACTGAAGCTTTCTTT. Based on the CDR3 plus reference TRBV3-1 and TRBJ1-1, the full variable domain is DTAVSQTPKYLVTQMGNDKSIKCEQNLGHDTMYWYKQDSKKFLKIMFSYNNKELIINETVPNRFSPKSPDKAHLNLHINSLELGDSAVYFCASSQAGITEAFFGQGTRLTVV.

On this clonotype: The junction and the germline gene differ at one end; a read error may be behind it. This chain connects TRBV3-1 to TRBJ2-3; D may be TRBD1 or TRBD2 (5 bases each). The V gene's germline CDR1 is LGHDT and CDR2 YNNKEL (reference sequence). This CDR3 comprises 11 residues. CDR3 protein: CGAGRTDTQYF. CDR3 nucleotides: TGCGGGGCGGGCAGAACAGATACGCAGTATTTT.

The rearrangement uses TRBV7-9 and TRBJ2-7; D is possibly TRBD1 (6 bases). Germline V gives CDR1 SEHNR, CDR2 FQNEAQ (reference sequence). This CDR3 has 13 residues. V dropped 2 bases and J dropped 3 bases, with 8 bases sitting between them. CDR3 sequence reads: CASSLQGGYEQYF. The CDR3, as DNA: TGTGCCAGCAGCTTACAAGGGGGCTACGAGCAGTACTTC.

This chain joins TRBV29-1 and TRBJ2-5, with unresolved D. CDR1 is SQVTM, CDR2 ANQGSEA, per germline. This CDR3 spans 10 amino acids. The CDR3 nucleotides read TGCAGTTTTAGTGAGGAGACCCAGTACTTC. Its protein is CSFSEETQYF.

The DNA of the CDR3 is TGTGCCATCAGTGAACTAGCGGGGGAGGTGAATGAGCAGTTCTTC. This sequence encodes CAISELAGEVNEQFF. The chain joins TRBV10-3 to TRBJ2-1, with TRBD2 matching 11 bases. The CDR3 covers 15 residues. J lost 7 bases, V lost 3 bases, and 5 bases had no gene match. The germline V gene has CDR1 ENHRY and CDR2 SYGVKD.

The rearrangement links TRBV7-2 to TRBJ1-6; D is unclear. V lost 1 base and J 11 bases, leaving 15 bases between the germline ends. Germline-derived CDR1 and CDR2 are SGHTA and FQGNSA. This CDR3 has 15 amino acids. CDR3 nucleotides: TGTGCCAGCAGCTTAGGAGGCACCCATATGCCACCCCTCCACTTT. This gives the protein CASSLGGTHMPPLHF.

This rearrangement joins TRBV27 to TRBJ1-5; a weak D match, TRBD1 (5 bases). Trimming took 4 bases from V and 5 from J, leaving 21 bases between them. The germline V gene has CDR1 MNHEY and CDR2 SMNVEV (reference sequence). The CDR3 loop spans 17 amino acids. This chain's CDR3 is CASSSKGGARRDQPQHF. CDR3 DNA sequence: TGTGCCAGCAGTTCCAAGGGTGGGGCGCGTCGAGATCAGCCCCAGCATTTT.

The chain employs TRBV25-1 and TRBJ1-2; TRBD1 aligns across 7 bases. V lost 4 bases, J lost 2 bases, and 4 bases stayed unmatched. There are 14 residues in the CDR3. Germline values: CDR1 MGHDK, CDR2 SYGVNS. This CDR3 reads CASSVGQPNYGYTF. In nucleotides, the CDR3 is TGTGCCAGCAGTGTGGGACAGCCGAACTATGGCTACACCTTC.

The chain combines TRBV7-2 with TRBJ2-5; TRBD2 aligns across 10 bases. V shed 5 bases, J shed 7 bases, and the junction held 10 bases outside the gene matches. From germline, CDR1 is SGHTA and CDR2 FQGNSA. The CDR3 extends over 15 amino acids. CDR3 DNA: TGTGCCAGCAGCAACCTAGCGGGGGCCCAGGGGACCCAGTACTTC. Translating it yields CASSNLAGAQGTQYF.

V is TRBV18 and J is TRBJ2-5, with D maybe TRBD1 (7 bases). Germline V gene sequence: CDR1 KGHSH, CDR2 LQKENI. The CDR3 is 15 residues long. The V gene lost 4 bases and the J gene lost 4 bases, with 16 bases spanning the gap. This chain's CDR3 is CASSLRGGGGETQYF. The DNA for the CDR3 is TGTGCCAGCTCACTTCGTGGAGGGGGCGGAGAGACCCAGTACTTC.

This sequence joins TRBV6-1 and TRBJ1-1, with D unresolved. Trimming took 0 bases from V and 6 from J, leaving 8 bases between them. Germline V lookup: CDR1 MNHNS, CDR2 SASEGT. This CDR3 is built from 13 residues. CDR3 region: CASSEAEGAEAFF. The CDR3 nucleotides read TGTGCCAGCAGTGAAGCGGAGGGAGCTGAAGCTTTCTTT.